This T cell receptor (beta chain) was sequenced in a study of CD4 T cells in relation to SARS-CoV-2 and coronaviruses. Study details: PBMCs were cultured with antigen for roughly 11 days before TCR beta sequencing.

To note about this clone: Its antigen is still unknown.

Whole-study findings and limits: No crossreactivity against non-spike viral proteins was tested here.

This table comes from immunoSEQ multiplex PCR, and its TCRdb copy is limited to in-frame clones, with some not included. The sample shows 25,000 to 35,000 clones, roughly four fifths of them seen only once. Sequencing was performed on memory CD4+ T cells from PBMCs, cultured in vitro. The TCR originated in an adult with COVID-19.

For the CDR3, the DNA is TGTGCCAGCACCTCCAGGGCTAGCGGCCCCTACGAGCAGTACTTC. Translated, it gives CASTSRASGPYEQYF. The chain carries TRBV11-2 and TRBJ2-7, with 7 bases that match TRBD2. V was pared by 7 bases and J by 2 bases, with 11 bases of the junction left unmatched. This CDR3 is built from 15 residues. Germline loops: CDR1 SGHAT, CDR2 FQNNGV.